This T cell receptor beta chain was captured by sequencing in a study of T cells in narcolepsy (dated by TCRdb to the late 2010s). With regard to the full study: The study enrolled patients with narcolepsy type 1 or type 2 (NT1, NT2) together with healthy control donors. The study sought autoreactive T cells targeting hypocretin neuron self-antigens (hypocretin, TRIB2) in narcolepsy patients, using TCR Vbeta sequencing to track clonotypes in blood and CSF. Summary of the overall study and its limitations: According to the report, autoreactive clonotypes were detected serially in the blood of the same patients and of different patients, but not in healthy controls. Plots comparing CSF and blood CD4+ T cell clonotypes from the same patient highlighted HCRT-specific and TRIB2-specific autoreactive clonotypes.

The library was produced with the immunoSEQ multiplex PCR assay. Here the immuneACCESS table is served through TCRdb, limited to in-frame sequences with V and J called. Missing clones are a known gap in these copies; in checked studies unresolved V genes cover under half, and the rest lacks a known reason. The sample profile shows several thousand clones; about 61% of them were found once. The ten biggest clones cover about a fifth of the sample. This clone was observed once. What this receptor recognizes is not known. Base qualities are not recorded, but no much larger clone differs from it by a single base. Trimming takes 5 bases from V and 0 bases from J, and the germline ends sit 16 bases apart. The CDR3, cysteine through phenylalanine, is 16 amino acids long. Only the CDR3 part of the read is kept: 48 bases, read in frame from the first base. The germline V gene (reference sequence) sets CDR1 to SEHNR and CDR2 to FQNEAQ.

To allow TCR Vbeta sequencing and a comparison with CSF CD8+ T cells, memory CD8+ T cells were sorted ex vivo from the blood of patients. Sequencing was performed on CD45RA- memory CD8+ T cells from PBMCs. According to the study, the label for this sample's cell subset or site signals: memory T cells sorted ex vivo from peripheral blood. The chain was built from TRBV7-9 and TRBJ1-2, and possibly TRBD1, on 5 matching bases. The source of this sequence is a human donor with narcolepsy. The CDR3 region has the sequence CASSIESGGPNYGYTF. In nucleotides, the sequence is TGTGCCAGCAGCATAGAGAGCGGGGGACCTAACTATGGCTACACCTTC.